The 21 T cell receptor beta chains presented below share a single source sample, sequenced in a study of vaccination and CD4 T cells after COVID-19. Oncomine TCR Beta short-read sequencing was applied to DNA from cultured CD4+ T cells. TCRdb re-called the PCR reads through MiXCR, storing one row per CDR3 protein. The table includes around 5,900 distinct CDR3 sequences, roughly 34% detected once. Treatment defined: roughly 11-day PBMC culture with coronavirus spike peptide pools or control peptides (ViraFEST assay). The unexposed donor provided CD4+ T cells, which were taken before the COVID-19 pandemic (2011-2018). No antigen has been identified for these receptors. Sequenced sample: CD4+ T cells from blood, cultured in vitro. The receptors here all came from a human donor in good health.

This clonotype was seen a few times. The chain links TRBV28 to TRBJ2-7, with D perhaps being TRBD1 or TRBD2 (5 bases each). In germline, CDR1 is MDHEN, CDR2 SYDVKM. V shed 5 bases and J shed 1 base, with 15 bases lying between them. CDR3 size: 15 residues. The CDR3 nucleotides are TGTGCCAGCAGTCCCCACGGGACGGGTTCCTACGAGCAGTACTTC. Encoded protein: CASSPHGTGSYEQYF. The variable domain in full, with the rest retrieved from reference TRBV28 and TRBJ2-7, is DVKVTQSSRYLVKRTGEKVFLECVQDMDHENMFWYRQDPGLGLRLIYFSYDVKMKEKGDIPEGYSVSREKKERFSLILESASTNQTSMYLCASSPHGTGSYEQYFGPGTRLTVT.

The chain joins TRBV20-1 to TRBJ1-3, with no clear D. CDR3 size: 11 residues. Germline CDR1 and CDR2: DFQATT and SNEGSKA (reference sequence). Trimming took 5 bases from V and 0 from J, leaving 2 bases between them. CDR3 in DNA: TGCAGTGCTCACTCTGGAAACACCATATATTTT. Encoded protein: CSAHSGNTIYF.

This chain uses TRBV2 with TRBJ1-5; D is uncertain. The CDR3 length is 14 residues. CDR1 and CDR2 (germline): SNHLY, FYNNEI. The V end was cut by 6 bases, the J end by 2 bases, with 11 bases between. The CDR3 DNA is TGTGCCAGCAGCTCTGAGCGGGGCAATCAGCCCCAGCATTTT. Translation gives CASSSERGNQPQHF.

The chain employs TRBV6-1 and TRBJ1-2, with unresolved D. V was trimmed by 6 bases and J by 3 bases, leaving 11 bases between them. Germline lookup yields CDR1 MNHNS and CDR2 SASEGT. This CDR3 is built from 13 residues. Written as DNA, the CDR3 is TGTGCCAGCAGAACGCGTTGGCACTATGGCTACACCTTC. It yields the protein CASRTRWHYGYTF.

This sequence joins TRBV12-3 or TRBV12-4 and TRBJ1-1; D unclear. Trimming took off 0 bases at V and 10 bases at J, with 9 bases between the two ends. The CDR3 runs 12 residues. In nucleotides, the CDR3 is TGTGCCAGCAGTTTAGCGACGGCCCCAGCTTTCTTT. Its protein is CASSLATAPAFF.

This clonotype was observed a few times. The V gene is TRBV7-2, the J gene TRBJ2-3; 10 nucleotides line up with TRBD2. There are 15 residues in the CDR3. From germline, CDR1 is SGHTA and CDR2 FQGNSA. With V trimmed by 2 bases and J by 2 bases, 1 base remained unmatched. The DNA for the CDR3 is TGTGCCAGCAGCTTAAGCGGGGGGGACACAGATACGCAGTATTTT. Protein sequence: CASSLSGGDTDTQYF.

This sequence joins TRBV12-3 or TRBV12-4 and TRBJ1-2; possibly TRBD1 for D (6 bases). This CDR3 has 13 residues. Between the trimmed V and J ends, which lost 5 bases and 5 bases, there was a span of 12 bases. CDR3 loop: CASSGGGSYGYTF. The CDR3 DNA reads as TGTGCCAGCAGTGGTGGGGGCTCGTATGGCTACACCTTC.

This chain connects TRBV11-1 to TRBJ2-3; D might be TRBD1 or TRBD2, each matching 5 bases. Trimming shortened V by 5 bases and J by 5 bases, and 14 bases separated the two germline ends. CDR1 is SGHAT and CDR2 is FQDESV in the germline V gene (reference sequence). This CDR3 region has 14 residues. The CDR3, as DNA: TGTGCCAGCAGCACTAGGGGTGGGGGAGATACGCAGTATTTT. Translated: CASSTRGGGDTQYF. Based on the CDR3 plus reference TRBV11-1 and TRBJ2-3, the full variable domain is EAEVAQSPRYKITEKSQAVAFWCDPISGHATLYWYRQILGQGPELLVQFQDESVVDDSQLPKDRFSAERLKGVDSTLKIQPAELGDSAMYLCASSTRGGGDTQYFGPGTRLTVL.

This clonotype was recorded a few times. The chain employs TRBV6-5 and TRBJ1-1, with D possibly TRBD1 on 6 matching bases. Germline V lookup: CDR1 MNHEY, CDR2 SVGAGI. This CDR3 comprises 15 residues. The germline V and J ends were trimmed by 2 bases and 1 base, with 11 bases remaining between them. The DNA for the CDR3 is TGTGCCAGCAGTTACGGGCAGGGGAGGAACACTGAAGCTTTCTTT. Amino acids: CASSYGQGRNTEAFF.

This clonotype was picked up a small number of times. This chain links TRBV10-3 with TRBJ1-5; D might be TRBD1 (5 bases). V was pared by 0 bases and J by 0 bases, with 15 bases between. In germline, CDR1 is ENHRY, CDR2 SYGVKD. CDR3 length: 18 amino acids. CDR3 region: CAISESIAGGYSNQPQHF. Here the CDR3 DNA reads TGTGCCATCAGTGAGTCGATTGCCGGGGGTTATAGCAATCAGCCCCAGCATTTT.

This clonotype has more than one count but fewer than ten. This chain links TRBV5-1 with TRBJ1-1; 10 bases fit TRBD1. The germline V gene has CDR1 SGHRS and CDR2 YFSETQ. The CDR3 extends over 14 amino acids. The ends lost 4 bases at V and 1 base at J; junction bases unmatched: 1. The CDR3 region is CASSRDRGNTEAFF. The CDR3 nucleotides read TGCGCCAGCAGCCGGGACAGGGGGAACACTGAAGCTTTCTTT.

This clonotype was observed a few times. This chain joins TRBV20-1 and TRBJ1-5; D uncertain. V shed 6 bases and J shed 3 bases, with 15 bases lying between them. This CDR3 is built from 14 residues. The germline CDR1 and CDR2 sequences are DFQATT and SNEGSKA (reference sequence). The CDR3 nucleotides read TGCAGTGCCCTAGGTTCACAAACCAATCAGCCCCAGCATTTT. It is translated as CSALGSQTNQPQHF.

The rearrangement uses TRBV19 and TRBJ1-2; no definite D call. Germline lookup yields CDR1 LNHDA and CDR2 SQIVND (reference sequence). V was cut by 4 bases and J by 7 bases, with 10 bases left in between. The CDR3 totals 12 residues. The CDR3: CASSTFTFGYTF. CDR3 nucleotide sequence: TGTGCCAGTAGTACTTTTACGTTTGGCTACACCTTC. The variable domain in full, with the rest retrieved from reference TRBV19 and TRBJ1-2, is DGGITQSPKYLFRKEGQNVTLSCEQNLNHDAMYWYRQDPGQGLRLIYYSQIVNDFQKGDIAEGYSVSREKKESFPLTVTSAQKNPTAFYLCASSTFTFGYTFGSGTRLTVV.

This clonotype was seen only a few times. V gene TRBV20-1 combines with J gene TRBJ2-3; 10 bases match TRBD1. Per germline, CDR1 DFQATT and CDR2 SNEGSKA (reference sequence). J lost 5 bases, V lost 3 bases, and 14 bases had no gene match. This CDR3 contains 17 residues. CDR3 residues: CSASPELGQGFVDTQYF. The CDR3 nucleotides read TGCAGTGCTAGCCCCGAGCTGGGACAGGGGTTTGTAGATACGCAGTATTTT.

V and J are TRBV7-9 and TRBJ1-5; the D gene is possibly TRBD1 (5 bases). Per the germline V gene, CDR1 is SEHNR and CDR2 is FQNEAQ (reference sequence). V shed 3 bases and J shed 7 bases, with 10 bases lying between them. The CDR3 is 13 amino acids. In DNA, the CDR3 is TGTGCCAGCAGCTTCGAAGGGGACCAGCCCCAGCATTTT. This gives the protein CASSFEGDQPQHF. The variable domain in full, with the rest retrieved from reference TRBV7-9 and TRBJ1-5, is DTGVSQNPRHKITKRGQNVTFRCDPISEHNRLYWYRQTLGQGPEFLTYFQNEAQLEKSRLLSDRFSAERPKGSFSTLEIQRTEQGDSAMYLCASSFEGDQPQHFGDGTRLSIL.

In this sample, this clonotype is large. This chain connects TRBV5-1 to TRBJ2-7; 7 bases line up with TRBD1. CDR3 length: 14 residues. Losses at the gene ends were 2 bases for V and 4 bases for J; bases not matched to a gene: 6. Germline loops: CDR1 SGHRS, CDR2 YFSETQ. The CDR3, as DNA: TGCGCCAGCAGCTTCGGACAGGTGGCGTACGAGCAGTACTTC. It encodes CASSFGQVAYEQYF. The full variable domain, its missing parts supplied by reference TRBV5-1 and TRBJ2-7, is KAGVTQTPRYLIKTRGQQVTLSCSPISGHRSVSWYQQTPGQGLQFLFEYFSETQRNKGNFPGRFSGRQFSNSRSEMNVSTLELGDSALYLCASSFGQVAYEQYFGPGTRLTVT.

The chain links TRBV6-5 to TRBJ1-2; 8 nucleotides line up with TRBD1. This CDR3 is 15 amino acids long. Trimming removed 0 bases from V and 2 bases from J; junction bases left unmatched: 2. Germline loops: CDR1 MNHEY, CDR2 SVGAGI. The CDR3 region is CASSYSRTGNYGYTF. The CDR3 bases are TGTGCCAGCAGTTACTCGAGGACAGGGAACTATGGCTACACCTTC.

By proportion, this clonotype is medium-sized. This rearrangement joins TRBV6-2 or TRBV6-3 to TRBJ1-5, with D possibly being TRBD1 (6 bases). This CDR3 is built from 12 residues. Per the germline V gene, CDR1 is MNHEY and CDR2 is SVGEGT. Trimming left V 3 bases short and J 9 bases short, with 9 bases between. In DNA form, the CDR3 reads TGTGCCAGCAGTTATATGGACAGGCCCCAGCATTTT. It yields the protein CASSYMDRPQHF.

The V call is TRBV19, the J call TRBJ1-1, with D maybe TRBD1 (5 bases). V was shortened by 7 bases and J by 2 bases, with 14 bases between the two germline ends. Germline V CDR1 and CDR2: LNHDA, SQIVND (reference sequence). The CDR3 has 14 residues. The CDR3 nucleotides read TGTGCCAGTACCCTTGGGGGGATAAACACTGAAGCTTTCTTT. This gives the protein CASTLGGINTEAFF.

The V and J genes are TRBV19 and TRBJ2-7; 8 bases align to TRBD2. The length of the CDR3 is 13 residues. Germline lookup yields CDR1 LNHDA and CDR2 SQIVND (reference sequence). V dropped 7 bases and J dropped 1; count of bases not matched to a gene: 3. The CDR3 loop reads CASKLAESYEQYF. For the CDR3, the DNA is TGTGCCAGTAAACTAGCGGAGTCCTACGAGCAGTACTTC. Full variable domain (remainder filled in from reference TRBV19 and TRBJ2-7): DGGITQSPKYLFRKEGQNVTLSCEQNLNHDAMYWYRQDPGQGLRLIYYSQIVNDFQKGDIAEGYSVSREKKESFPLTVTSAQKNPTAFYLCASKLAESYEQYFGPGTRLTVT.

The table lists this clonotype with a few counts. V gene TRBV27 combines with J gene TRBJ1-6; 10 positions match TRBD1. This CDR3 is 16 amino acids long. Trimming took 4 bases from V and 5 from J; bases not matched to a gene: 5. In germline, CDR1 is MNHEY, CDR2 SMNVEV (reference sequence). The CDR3 reads CASSWRDRGNNSPLHF. The CDR3 DNA follows: TGTGCCAGCAGTTGGAGGGACAGGGGTAATAATTCACCCCTCCACTTT.